This is a list of T cell receptor beta chains from one sample in a study of T cells in Graves' hyperthyroidism and ophthalmopathy. In TCRdb, the multiplex PCR reads were re-called with MiXCR into one record per CDR3 protein. This sample carries about 620,000 distinct CDR3 sequences, roughly 17% of them seen once, and the ten largest clones take about 3.8%. Sequencing input: blood. All receptors derive from a woman in her thirties with Graves' hyperthyroidism. Both conserved end residues are part of each CDR3. The D gene is left open where the match is weak. Rows may omit the clone size; those that give it use once, few, many or a size class.

CDR3 length	V gene	clone size	D gene	J gene	CDR3 protein	CDR3 DNA
12	TRBV2	many	NA	TRBJ2-1	CASRAQGWEQFF	TGTGCCAGCAGGGCACAGGGATGGGAGCAGTTCTTC
14	TRBV28	many	NA	TRBJ1-1	CASSQAGWDTEAFF	TGTGCCAGCAGTCAGGCGGGTTGGGACACTGAAGCTTTCTTT
12	TRBV5-1	NA	NA	TRBJ1-2	CASSLDLSGYTF	TGCGCCAGCAGCTTGGATCTATCGGGCTACACCTTC
15	TRBV28	few	TRBD1	TRBJ1-5	CVSSPQDRVDQPQHF	TGTGTCAGCAGTCCGCAGGACAGGGTCGATCAGCCCCAGCATTTT
15	TRBV3-1	many	NA	TRBJ2-1	CASSQATGRRGEQFF	TGTGCCAGCAGCCAAGCGACTGGGAGACGGGGTGAGCAGTTCTTC
17	TRBV6-2/TRBV6-3	many	NA	TRBJ2-7	CASTSTLTAAYPYEQYF	TGTGCCAGCACCTCGACTCTGACAGCTGCCTACCCCTACGAGCAGTACTTC
13	TRBV12-3/TRBV12-4	NA	TRBD2	TRBJ2-5	CPSSFRLAETHYF	TGTCCCAGCAGTTTTCGGCTAGCGGAGACCCACTACTTC
14	TRBV30	many	NA	TRBJ1-1	CAWSWQGLNTEAFF	TGTGCCTGGAGTTGGCAGGGGCTGAACACTGAAGCTTTCTTT
15	TRBV28	NA	TRBD2	TRBJ2-3	CASSSTSGMVDTQYF	TGTGCCAGCAGTTCGACTAGCGGGATGGTAGATACGCAGTATTTT
16	TRBV18	few	TRBD1	TRBJ2-2	CASSRLRTGYTGELFF	TGTGCCAGCTCGCGCCTTCGGACAGGGTACACCGGGGAGCTGTTTTTT
14	TRBV30	many	TRBD2	TRBJ2-1	CAWSSGGSIHEQFF	TGTGCCTGGAGTTCAGGCGGGAGTATACATGAGCAGTTCTTC
14	TRBV5-1	few	NA	TRBJ1-2	CASSGPGDFVGYTF	TGCGCCAGCAGCGGGCCGGGGGATTTCGTTGGCTACACCTTC
14	TRBV4-1	NA	NA	TRBJ2-3	CASSQGAGADTQYF	TGCGCCAGCAGCCAAGGGGCAGGGGCAGATACGCAGTATTTT
14	TRBV24-1	many	NA	TRBJ2-1	CATSEGNLGGEQFF	TGTGCCACCAGTGAGGGGAATCTAGGCGGTGAGCAGTTCTTC
16	TRBV5-5	few	TRBD1	TRBJ1-2	CASSLYGQGRGVGYTF	TGTGCCAGCAGCCTGTACGGACAGGGCCGGGGGGTTGGCTACACCTTC
15	TRBV7-9	many	TRBD2	TRBJ2-7	CASSLLAGGPHEQYF	TGTGCCAGCAGCTTACTAGCGGGAGGGCCCCACGAGCAGTACTTC
13	TRBV19	few	TRBD1	TRBJ1-5	CARGQGSNQPQHF	TGTGCTCGAGGACAGGGAAGTAATCAGCCCCAGCATTTT
14	TRBV11-3	many	NA	TRBJ2-3	CASSLIPSGNTQYF	TGTGCCAGCAGCTTAATACCCTCTGGGAATACGCAGTATTTT
14	TRBV19	many	TRBD2	TRBJ2-3	CASTLAASTDTQYF	TGTGCCAGTACCCTAGCGGCTAGCACAGATACGCAGTATTTT
15	TRBV5-1	few	TRBD1	TRBJ1-4	CASSLEQGVREKLFF	TGCGCCAGCAGCTTGGAACAGGGGGTGCGTGAAAAACTGTTTTTT
14	TRBV13	NA	NA	TRBJ2-7	CASSPDISSYEQYF	TGTGCCAGCAGCCCAGACATTAGCTCCTACGAGCAGTACTTC
14	TRBV28	many	NA	TRBJ1-2	CASSSGATNYGYTF	TGTGCCAGCAGTTCTGGGGCTACTAACTATGGCTACACCTTC
14	TRBV19	many	NA	TRBJ1-5	CASNRPQIGQPQHF	TGTGCCAGTAACCGACCCCAGATTGGGCAGCCCCAGCATTTT